This TCR beta chain was captured by sequencing in a study of cytomegalovirus exposure and HLA in healthy donors. About the study: Of some 360 genotyped donors, 65% to 85% clustered with self-reported Caucasian donors.

Donors sampled were nominally healthy, though unrecorded immune exposures were likely. Remarks on this clone: The sample has other DNA sequences that encode this CDR3 too.

V lost 0 bases to trimming and J lost 5 bases, with 7 bases between them. This CDR3 contains 13 residues. Germline V gene sequence: CDR1 SGHAT, CDR2 FQNNGV. Researchers ran the PCR with 60 Vbeta and 13 Jbeta primers. This table comes from immunoSEQ multiplex PCR, and its TCRdb copy is limited to in-frame clones, with some not included. The sample lists some 110,000 clones, 55% to 80% occurring once. The chain combines TRBV11-2 with TRBJ1-1, with D tentatively TRBD1 (6 bases). Sequencing was performed on PBMCs. This clonotype was obtained from a young woman in good health and CMV-seronegative. CDR3 sequence reads: CASSLDRGTEAFF. The CDR3 bases are TGTGCCAGCAGCTTAGATAGGGGGACTGAAGCTTTCTTT.